This T cell receptor (beta chain) appears in the sequencing data of a study of human T cells and chemical hapten exposure. As for time point: patch test 3, about 24 weeks after DPC sensitization. Stated treatment: therapeutic diphenylcyclopropenone sensitization with weekly scalp DPC. People who gave samples had alopecia, were 18 to 70 years old, and were suitable for DPC. Using its own MiXCR run on the RACE reads, TCRdb lists one record per CDR3 protein. The sample records more than 95,000 distinct CDR3 sequences, roughly 27% being singletons. The CDR3 sequence is 13 residues long. Per germline, CDR1 SSHAT and CDR2 FNYEAQ (reference sequence). V lost 3 bases, J lost 0 bases, and 2 bases lay in between.

V usage is TRBV7-7 and J usage is TRBJ2-2, with D uncertain. The input for sequencing was whole blood, taken in connection with sensitization to the hapten diphenylcyclopropenone (DPC). This receptor was identified in a middle-aged man with alopecia areata. Some clones in this sample may be carry-over from other donors' samples. Here the CDR3 reads CASSFTNTGELFF. The CDR3 DNA reads as TGTGCCAGCAGCTTTACGAACACCGGGGAGCTGTTTTTT.